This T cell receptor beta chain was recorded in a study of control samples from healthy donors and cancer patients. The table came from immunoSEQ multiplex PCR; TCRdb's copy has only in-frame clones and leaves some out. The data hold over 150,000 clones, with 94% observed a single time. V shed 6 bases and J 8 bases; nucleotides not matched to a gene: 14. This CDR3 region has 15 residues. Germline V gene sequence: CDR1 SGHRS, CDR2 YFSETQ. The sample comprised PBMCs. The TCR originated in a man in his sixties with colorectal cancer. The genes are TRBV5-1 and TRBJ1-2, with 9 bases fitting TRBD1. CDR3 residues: CASTGRGQGYSGYTF. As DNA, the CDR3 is TGCGCCAGCACGGGAAGGGGACAGGGCTACTCCGGCTACACCTTC.